This T cell receptor beta chain was sequenced for a study of cytomegalovirus exposure and HLA in healthy donors. Study-level points and caveats: Most subjects' HLA-A and HLA-B alleles were reportedly predicted from TCR beta sequences.

PCR amplification relied on 60 Vbeta primers (plus 13 Jbeta primers). Sequencing used immunoSEQ multiplex PCR; TCRdb keeps in-frame clones, though not all of them. The sample yields about 200,000 clones, of which the top ten take up about 1%. Details on this clone: The antigen remains undetermined.

V shed 8 bases and J shed 0 bases, with 8 bases lying between them. The CDR3 extends over 12 amino acids. Germline-derived CDR1 and CDR2 are LNHNV and YYDKDF (reference sequence). V gene TRBV15 combines with J gene TRBJ2-7; D is perhaps TRBD2 (5 bases). Sequenced sample: PBMCs. This TCR was sampled from a woman in her 30s in good health and CMV-seropositive. The CDR3 loop reads CATRAGSYEQYF. CDR3 DNA: TGTGCCACCCGGGCGGGCTCCTACGAGCAGTACTTC.